Given below is one TCR beta chain in context. Its antigen remains unknown. Generated by immunoSEQ multiplex PCR, the TCRdb table keeps only in-frame clones and is missing some. The sample shows some 11,000 clones, about 90% of them seen only once. These data are taken from a study of CD4 T cells in relation to SARS-CoV-2 and coronaviruses. Background on the study: A couple of subjects were Hispanic; patients were under 10 males and a handful of females.

V lost 1 base to trimming and J lost 3 bases; unmatched junction nucleotides: 5. The CDR3 is 16 residues long. CDR1 and CDR2 from the germline V gene are MGHDK and SYGVNS. Points from the study as a whole: According to naive versus memory sequencing, detected responses are memory recall, not newly primed. Pre-pandemic and post-infection samples never came from the same donor. Roughly 65% of donors had memory CD4+ clonotypes crossrecognizing SARS-CoV-2 and common cold coronavirus spike.

V gene TRBV25-1 combines with J gene TRBJ2-3; TRBD2 matches at 9 bases. This clonotype was sampled from an adult with COVID-19. The specimen was naive CD4+ T cells from PBMCs. Subset described: naive CD4+ T cells isolated by negative enrichment. The CDR3 reads CASSEWAGGQTDTQYF. The CDR3, as DNA: TGTGCCAGCAGTGAATGGGCGGGGGGGCAGACAGATACGCAGTATTTT.